This T cell receptor beta chain was identified in a study of T cell repertoires in aging, cancer and after chemotherapy. About the study: Pre- and post-chemotherapy samples were paired from chronic lymphocytic leukemia patients treated with fludarabine- or bendamustine-based regimens. Overall study results and limits: Untreated cancer patients had significantly lower blood TCR diversity than age-matched healthy donors. Across the chemotherapy interval, each cancer cohort showed higher median generation probability, suggesting thymic rebound.

This CDR3 comprises 14 residues. Germline trimming cut 6 bases from V and 1 base from J; bases unmatched to any gene: 8. From germline, CDR1 is SQVTM and CDR2 ANQGSEA. Rearranged V-D-J TRB sequences were amplified with a mixed TRB-A/B primer pool. TCRdb fed the multiplex PCR reads into MiXCR, producing one record per CDR3 protein. Among around 6,000 distinct CDR3 sequences listed, under 40% were seen once. TCR beta rearrangements were amplified from peripheral blood genomic DNA. As to this clonotype: Its antigen is currently unknown. Given a much more abundant clone one base away, this may be a read error.

The sequenced sample was blood. V gene TRBV29-1 combines with J gene TRBJ2-5, with TRBD1 matching over 7 bases. The TCR sequence derives from a human donor with a blood cancer. The CDR3 DNA reads TGCAGCGTACACAGGGGATGGGGCCAAGAGACCCAGTACTTC. Its protein is CSVHRGWGQETQYF.